The present T cell receptor (beta chain) was sequenced within a study of cytomegalovirus exposure and HLA in healthy donors. The PCR employed 60 Vbeta primers together with 13 Jbeta primers. Authors' processing steps: Unique TCR beta chains totaled roughly 79 million in a later count, with around 11 million of them shared. The assay was immunoSEQ multiplex PCR, and TCRdb's table has in-frame clones only and misses some. V, J and clone size were drawn from that table, and D and trimming were deduced from the DNA. This table has about 120,000 clones, under 85% appearing once. This CDR3 has 14 residues. Germline CDR1 LNHNV, CDR2 YYDKDF (reference sequence). V lost 5 bases, J lost 5 bases, and 12 bases lay in between. This clone appeared a few times. Its specificity is not known. General study points: Later analysis demonstrated an association between a missense DCLRE1C variant and TCR beta V- and J-gene trimming.

The chain recombines TRBV15 with TRBJ2-2, with D possibly matching TRBD2 (5 bases). Material for sequencing was PBMCs. The source of this sequence is a woman younger than 30 in good health and CMV-seronegative. DNA for the CDR3: TGTGCCACCAGCCCGGGGTGGCCAACCGGGGAGCTGTTTTTT. This translates into CATSPGWPTGELFF. The complete variable domain, with remaining parts taken from reference TRBV15 and TRBJ2-2, reads DAMVIQNPRYQVTQFGKPVTLSCSQTLNHNVMYWYQQKSSQAPKLLFHYYDKDFNNEADTPDNFQSRRPNTSFCFLDIRSPGLGDTAMYLCATSPGWPTGELFFGEGSRLTVL.